The sequence of this T cell receptor (beta chain) was determined in a study of T cell repertoires in cytomegalovirus infection. Study-wide results and caveats: What dominated the ex vivo response were HLA-C-restricted CMV-specific TCR beta clonotypes. CMV carriers having the relevant HLA were flagged by cumulative public TCR beta family frequency.

The ends were cut back, 6 bases at V and 2 bases at J, with 13 bases in the middle. Germline loops: CDR1 KGHSH, CDR2 LQKENI. The CDR3 is 14 amino acids. This clonotype was counted ten times or more. Its specificity is unknown. Using its own MiXCR run on the reads, TCRdb lists one record per CDR3 protein. Among about 190,000 distinct CDR3 sequences listed, 9.5% were seen once. This TCR derives from a human donor in good health (CMV status not recorded). Some clones in this sample may be carry-over from other donors' samples. The V gene is TRBV18, the J gene TRBJ2-5; perhaps TRBD1 as D (5 bases). Sequenced input: PBMCs. For the CDR3, the DNA is TGTGCCAGCTCCGCGGAAGCAGGGCAAGAGACCCAGTACTTC. Its protein is CASSAEAGQETQYF.